The 4 T cell receptor beta chains given below trace back to one sample, sequenced in a study of blood T cell repertoires in COVID-19. Assay: immunoSEQ multiplex PCR; the TCRdb copy retains only in-frame clones and omits some. Seen here are around 140,000 clones, almost 85% observed once, and the top ten hold 1.4% to 1.5%. The sequenced sample was peripheral blood. These receptors were obtained from a man aged 55 to 70 with acute or convalescent COVID-19.

The chain links TRBV24-1 to TRBJ2-7; 7 bases match TRBD1. The CDR3 is made up of 14 amino acids. Looked up from germline, CDR1 is KGHDR and CDR2 is SFDVKD. V shed 3 bases, J shed 7 bases, and the junction held 8 bases outside the gene matches. The chain's CDR3 is CATSDTDPRGEQYF. DNA for the CDR3: TGTGCCACCAGTGATACAGACCCCAGGGGGGAGCAGTACTTC.

The gene calls are TRBV5-8 and TRBJ1-5, with TRBD1 matching over 7 bases. V gave up 4 bases and J gave up 4 bases; unmatched junction bases: 5. The CDR3 is 14 residues long. Germline assignment: CDR1 SGHTS and CDR2 YDEGEE. The CDR3 region is CASSRGTANQPQHF. CDR3 coding DNA: TGTGCCAGCAGCCGAGGGACAGCAAATCAGCCCCAGCATTTT.

A few counts support this clone. The V gene is TRBV5-5, the J gene TRBJ1-5, with D possibly TRBD1 on 6 matching bases. Germline V lookup: CDR1 SGHKS, CDR2 YYEKEE (reference sequence). The CDR3 totals 15 residues. Trimming left V 4 bases short and J 7 bases short, with 18 bases between. As DNA, the CDR3 is TGTGCCAGCAGCGTACGCACAGGGTTCGGACAGCCCCAGCATTTT. Protein: CASSVRTGFGQPQHF.

The J gene is TRBJ2-1, the V gene TRBV2; 8 bases fit TRBD2. The CDR3 length is 14 residues. J lost 5 bases, V lost 9 bases, and 9 bases had no gene match. CDR1 is SNHLY and CDR2 is FYNNEI in the germline V gene. The CDR3 is CASLRGRGDNEQFF. The CDR3 DNA reads TGTGCCAGTCTCAGAGGGCGGGGGGACAATGAGCAGTTCTTC.